This T cell receptor beta chain derives from a study of cytomegalovirus exposure and HLA in healthy donors. Study-level background: The study's early data release held approximately 91 million unique TCRs from HLA-typed donors. Broader study findings: Among the sequence variants, a highly shared cluster was likely an artifact of sequencing.

Donors sampled were nominally healthy, though unrecorded immune exposures were likely. Germline V CDR1 and CDR2: SGHAT, FQNNGV. This CDR3 comprises 14 residues. Trimming cost V 7 bases and J 5 bases; bases outside gene matches: 7. Remarks on this clone: As yet, its antigen is unknown.

PCR primers comprised 60 Vbeta and 13 Jbeta primers. TCRdb's copy holds only in-frame clones and misses some; the assay was immunoSEQ multiplex PCR. The sample lists about 120,000 clones; roughly 85% were seen once. The sequenced sample consisted of PBMCs. This TCR derives from a woman between 35 and 50 years old in good health and CMV-seropositive. The chain couples TRBV11-2 to TRBJ2-7; 11 nucleotides agree with TRBD2. This CDR3 is CASTPLAGVNEQYF. DNA for the CDR3: TGTGCCAGCACACCACTAGCGGGAGTAAACGAGCAGTACTTC.